The 16 T cell receptor beta chains in this list originate from one sample, sequenced in a study of cytomegalovirus exposure and HLA in healthy donors. This PCR relied on a set of 60 Vbeta primers and 13 Jbeta primers. The method was immunoSEQ multiplex PCR; TCRdb's version includes in-frame clones alone and lacks a portion of them. This table holds under 150,000 clones, about four fifths found once. The sequenced sample consisted of PBMCs. The receptors here all came from a woman in her thirties or forties in good health and CMV-seronegative.

This chain links TRBV6-5 with TRBJ2-2; 11 bases map to TRBD2. Germline lookup yields CDR1 MNHEY and CDR2 SVGAGI. The V segment lost 2 bases and the J segment 7 bases; nucleotides outside the gene matches: 3. The CDR3 has 15 amino acids. CDR3 in amino acids: CASSYLLAGVGELFF. The CDR3 DNA follows: TGTGCCAGCAGTTACCTACTAGCGGGGGTCGGGGAGCTGTTTTTT.

This chain links TRBV9 with TRBJ2-3; 9 bases align to TRBD2. CDR1 is SGDLS and CDR2 is YYNGEE in the germline V gene. Germline trimming cut 3 bases from V and 1 base from J; bases unmatched to any gene: 9. The CDR3 totals 17 residues. The CDR3 reads CASSDPPSGDRTDTQYF. CDR3 in DNA: TGTGCCAGCAGCGACCCCCCTAGCGGGGACCGCACAGATACGCAGTATTTT.

CDR3 DNA sequence: TGTGCCAGCTCACCACCGAGTAGCGGGCTAGCCAAAAACATTCAGTACTTC. Its protein product is CASSPPSSGLAKNIQYF. The rearrangement joins TRBV18 to TRBJ2-4, with TRBD2 identical over 7 bases. The CDR3 is 17 residues long. Trimming at V came to 0 bases and at J to 0 bases, leaving 5 bases not matched to a gene. CDR1 KGHSH and CDR2 LQKENI come from the germline V gene.

V is TRBV27 and J is TRBJ2-7; TRBD1 matches at 10 bases. The CDR3 has 16 residues. Germline CDR1 and CDR2: MNHEY and SMNVEV (reference sequence). Unmatched junction bases numbered 11, after V lost 0 bases and J lost 9 bases. This chain's CDR3 is CASSLSLPGQGKGQYF. The CDR3 DNA follows: TGTGCCAGCAGTTTATCCCTACCGGGACAGGGGAAAGGGCAGTACTTC.

The CDR3, as DNA: TGTGCCAGCAGCCCAAGCAGGGGGCAGGTCGGGGAGCTGTTTTTT. Translating gives CASSPSRGQVGELFF. The chain recombines TRBV6-6 with TRBJ2-2; 8 nucleotides agree with TRBD1. Germline assignment: CDR1 MNHNY and CDR2 SVGAGI (reference sequence). The V and J ends lost 6 bases and 7 bases, in that order; junction bases with no gene match: 10. CDR3 length: 15 amino acids.

This clone came up once. The chain links TRBV9 to TRBJ2-7; a possible D gene is TRBD1 (6 bases). V was cut by 2 bases and J by 7 bases, with 16 bases left in between. CDR3 size: 14 residues. In germline, CDR1 is SGDLS, CDR2 YYNGEE. CDR3 in amino acids: CASSVAPNDREQYF. The CDR3 nucleotides read TGTGCCAGCAGCGTCGCCCCGAACGACAGGGAGCAGTACTTC.

The chain couples TRBV5-4 to TRBJ2-2; 7 nucleotides agree with TRBD2. Germline lookup yields CDR1 SGHNT and CDR2 YYREEE (reference sequence). V was clipped by 2 bases and J by 7 bases; unmatched bases: 8. The CDR3 is 15 amino acids. CDR3 in amino acids: CASSLRREMGGELFF. CDR3 nucleotides: TGTGCCAGCAGCTTAAGGCGGGAGATGGGCGGGGAGCTGTTTTTT.

The chain recombines TRBV6-5 with TRBJ1-2; a weak D match, TRBD1 (5 bases). Trimming removed 8 bases from V and 5 bases from J, with 21 bases in between. Germline values: CDR1 MNHEY, CDR2 SVGAGI. This CDR3 comprises 15 residues. DNA for the CDR3: TGTGCCAGCTCCTACCTGGCAGGGTCTGGGTATGGCTACACCTTC. The encoded protein is CASSYLAGSGYGYTF.

This clone has more than one count but fewer than ten. The rearrangement uses TRBV10-3 and TRBJ2-1; a weak D match, TRBD2 (7 bases). Germline assignment: CDR1 ENHRY and CDR2 SYGVKD. The CDR3 has 18 amino acids. Trimming left V 1 base short and J 0 bases short, with 16 bases between. This CDR3 is CAISELGGGPSSYNEQFF. In DNA form, the CDR3 reads TGTGCCATCAGTGAGTTAGGGGGGGGGCCGAGCTCCTACAATGAGCAGTTCTTC.

The chain recombines TRBV7-2 with TRBJ2-7; maybe TRBD1 (5 bases). The CDR3 runs 15 residues. Looked up from germline, CDR1 is SGHTA and CDR2 is FQGNSA. The ends were cut back, 0 bases at V and 5 bases at J, with 14 bases in the middle. In DNA form, the CDR3 reads TGTGCCAGCAGCTTAGCGCTTTCAGGGTTCGACGAGCAGTACTTC. Translating gives CASSLALSGFDEQYF.

The genes are TRBV5-6 and TRBJ1-1, with unresolved D. Trimming cost V 2 bases and J 0 bases, with 2 bases left between them. Germline loops: CDR1 SGHDT, CDR2 YYEEEE. The CDR3 spans 12 residues. In DNA, the CDR3 is TGTGCCAGCAGCTTTATGAACACTGAAGCTTTCTTT. This codes for CASSFMNTEAFF.

This chain uses TRBV6-1 with TRBJ2-1; tentative D call: TRBD1 (6 bases). The CDR3 extends over 14 amino acids. Trimming stripped 9 bases from V and 0 bases from J, with 12 bases between. Germline assignment: CDR1 MNHNS and CDR2 SASEGT. CDR3 DNA sequence: TGTGCCAGTCACCGGGACAACTCCTACAATGAGCAGTTCTTC. It encodes CASHRDNSYNEQFF.

The chain recombines TRBV12-5 with TRBJ1-5; 8 bases are a match to TRBD1. V was clipped by 6 bases and J by 9 bases; unmatched bases: 13. The length of the CDR3 is 15 residues. Per the germline V gene, CDR1 is LGHNT and CDR2 is FRNRAP. The CDR3 DNA reads TGTGCTAGTGGAAACGACAGGGGCCTAAGTTGGCCCCAGCATTTT. Its protein product is CASGNDRGLSWPQHF. The full variable domain, completed using reference TRBV12-5 and TRBJ1-5, is DARVTQTPRHKVTEMGQEVTMRCQPILGHNTVFWYRQTMMQGLELLAYFRNRAPLDDSGMPKDRFSAEMPDATLATLKIQPSEPRDSAVYFCASGNDRGLSWPQHFGDGTRLSIL.

This sequence joins TRBV27 and TRBJ1-2; D is uncertain. The germline V gene has CDR1 MNHEY and CDR2 SMNVEV (reference sequence). The ends were cut back, 6 bases at V and 5 bases at J, with 16 bases in the middle. This CDR3 has 14 amino acids. The CDR3 loop reads CASSRVAGGYGYTF. For the CDR3, the DNA is TGTGCCAGCAGCCGGGTCGCGGGAGGATATGGCTACACCTTC.

The chain has TRBV6-1 and TRBJ1-5; D remains unclear. The V end was cut by 7 bases, the J end by 0 bases, with 13 bases between. Germline V lookup: CDR1 MNHNS, CDR2 SASEGT. CDR3 length: 15 amino acids. For the CDR3, the DNA is TGTGCCAGCACCGAAGGAGGATATAGCAATCAGCCCCAGCATTTT. Its translation is CASTEGGYSNQPQHF.

The chain employs TRBV2 and TRBJ1-2, with 10 positions matching TRBD1. The CDR3 contains 13 residues. V shed 7 bases and J 8 bases; nucleotides not matched to a gene: 7. Germline CDR1 is SNHLY and CDR2 is FYNNEI. This chain's CDR3 is CASIGQGVGGYTF. The CDR3, as DNA: TGTGCCAGCATTGGACAGGGGGTCGGGGGCTACACCTTC.